This TCR beta chain appears in the sequencing data of a study of human T cells and chemical hapten exposure. Each CDR3 protein gets one entry after TCRdb re-called the RACE reads with MiXCR. Altogether fewer than 95,000 distinct CDR3 sequences are present, under 12% being singletons, with the ten largest covering 2.2%. The germline V gene encodes CDR1 SGHRS and CDR2 YFSETQ. The J segment lost 0 bases and the V segment lost 4 bases, leaving 2 bases of the junction unmatched. The CDR3 has 14 residues. The time point: patch test 1, 2 weeks after DPC sensitization. Treatment meaning: therapeutic diphenylcyclopropenone sensitization with weekly scalp DPC. Sequencing started from total RNA isolated from unfractionated whole blood. This clonotype was found a few times.

This specimen consisted of whole blood, obtained in connection with sensitization to the hapten diphenylcyclopropenone (DPC). The sequence was obtained from a man aged 35 to 55 with alopecia areata. Some clones in this sample may be carry-over from other donors' samples. The rearrangement uses TRBV5-1 and TRBJ2-3; 7 bases align to TRBD1. The CDR3 spells CASSPGQSTDTQYF. The CDR3 nucleotides are TGCGCCAGCAGCCCGGGACAGAGCACAGATACGCAGTATTTT.